The clone carrying this T cell receptor beta chain was seen only once. These data come from a study of blood T cell repertoires in COVID-19. V was clipped by 3 bases and J by 1 base, with 16 bases between them. CDR3 length equals 16 residues. TCRdb keeps only in-frame clones here, not all; method: immunoSEQ multiplex PCR. The sample lists approximately 310,000 clones, 75% to 90% occurring once. The receptor's source is a woman aged 25-40 years who had been exposed to COVID-19. Source material: PBMCs or T cells enriched from blood (not recorded which). This chain connects TRBV5-3 to TRBJ1-2; weak D call: TRBD1 (6 bases). TRBV5-3 carries the ORF label, with uncertain function. CDR3 loop: CARSYEPGDRNYGYTF. The CDR3 bases are TGTGCCAGAAGCTACGAACCAGGGGACCGTAACTATGGCTACACCTTC.